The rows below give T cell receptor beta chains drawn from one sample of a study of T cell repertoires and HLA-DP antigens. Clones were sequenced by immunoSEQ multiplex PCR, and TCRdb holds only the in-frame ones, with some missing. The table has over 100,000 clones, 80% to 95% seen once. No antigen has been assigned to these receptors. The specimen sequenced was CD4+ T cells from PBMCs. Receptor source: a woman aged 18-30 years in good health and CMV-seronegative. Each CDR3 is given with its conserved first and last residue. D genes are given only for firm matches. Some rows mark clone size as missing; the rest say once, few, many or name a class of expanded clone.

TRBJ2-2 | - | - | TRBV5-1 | TGCGCCAGCAGCTTGGCTGCGAACACCGGGGAGCTGTTTTTT | CASSLAANTGELFF
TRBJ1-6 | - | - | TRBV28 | TGTGCCAGCAGTCCTGGGACCTCGCATTCACCCCTCCACTTT | CASSPGTSHSPLHF
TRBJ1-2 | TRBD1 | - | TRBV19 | TGTGCCAGTAGCAACCCCGACAGGGGGCGGGATGGCTACACCTTC | CASSNPDRGRDGYTF
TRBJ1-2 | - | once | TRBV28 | TGTGCCAGCGATCGACTCGGGACACCCTATGGCTACACCTTC | CASDRLGTPYGYTF
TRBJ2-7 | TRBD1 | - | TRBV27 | TGTGCCAGCAGGGCCGACCGGGACAGAACCTACGAGCAGTACTTC | CASRADRDRTYEQYF
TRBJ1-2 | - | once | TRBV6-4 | TGTGCCACCAAAAGCGGCAGCACAGACTATGGCTACACCTTC | CATKSGSTDYGYTF
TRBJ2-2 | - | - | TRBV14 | TGTGCCAGCAGCCAACGAAACACCGGGGAGCTGTTTTTT | CASSQRNTGELFF
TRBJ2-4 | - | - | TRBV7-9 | TGTGCCAGCAGCTTCGGAGGGGGCGCAAACATTCAGTACTTC | CASSFGGGANIQYF
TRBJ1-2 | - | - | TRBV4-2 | TGTGCCAGCAGCCAAGAGGTAGATAACTATGGCTACACCTTC | CASSQEVDNYGYTF
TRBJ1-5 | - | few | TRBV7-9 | TGTGCCAGCAGCTCCTGGACAGATAATCAGCCCCAGCATTTT | CASSSWTDNQPQHF
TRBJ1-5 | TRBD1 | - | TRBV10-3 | TGTGCCATCAGGGCGAACACAGGGGATCATCAGCCCCAGCATTTT | CAIRANTGDHQPQHF
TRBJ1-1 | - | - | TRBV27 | TGTGCCAGCAGTTCCCGGCAGGGGGCTTTCTTT | CASSSRQGAFF
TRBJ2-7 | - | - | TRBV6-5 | TGTGCCAGCCTCCGGCTGGGGTACCCCTACGAGCAGTACTTC | CASLRLGYPYEQYF
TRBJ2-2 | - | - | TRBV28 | TGTGCCAGCACCTTAAACACCGGGGAGCTGTTTTTT | CASTLNTGELFF
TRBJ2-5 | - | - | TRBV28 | TGTGCCAGCAGTTTACAGGGGGCGGGAGGGCAGACCCAGTACTTC | CASSLQGAGGQTQYF
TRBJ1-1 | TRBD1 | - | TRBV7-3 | TGTGCCAGCAGCTCGACAGGGCCGAACACTGAAGCTTTCTTT | CASSSTGPNTEAFF
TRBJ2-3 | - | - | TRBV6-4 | TGTGCCAGCAGTGACTCGGGCCTGCGCACAGATACGCAGTATTTT | CASSDSGLRTDTQYF
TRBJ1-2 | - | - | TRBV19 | TGTGCCAGTAGTATAGAACGCGTCAGGGGTAACTATGGCTACACCTTC | CASSIERVRGNYGYTF
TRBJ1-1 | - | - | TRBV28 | TGTGCCAGCAGTTTTGGTGACAGATGGTGGACTGAAGCTTTCTTT | CASSFGDRWWTEAFF
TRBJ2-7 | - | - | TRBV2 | TGTGCCAGCAGTGAATTGGGCAGCCGTGTCGTCTCTGGGCAGTACTTC | CASSELGSRVVSGQYF
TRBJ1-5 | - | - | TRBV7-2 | TGTGCCAGCAGCTTAAGGGGCTGGTATAGCAATCAGCCCCAGCATTTT | CASSLRGWYSNQPQHF
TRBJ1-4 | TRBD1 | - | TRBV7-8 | TGTGCCAGCAGTTGGGACAGGCCTAATGAAAAACTGTTTTTT | CASSWDRPNEKLFF
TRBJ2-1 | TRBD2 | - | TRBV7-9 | TGTGCCAGCAGCTTACGGCTAGCGGGAGGAGTTCCCTTAAATAGGGAGCAGTTCTTC | CASSLRLAGGVPLNREQFF
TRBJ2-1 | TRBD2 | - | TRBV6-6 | TGTGCCAGCAGCCGGACTAGCGGGAGAAGGAATGAGCAGTTCTTC | CASSRTSGRRNEQFF
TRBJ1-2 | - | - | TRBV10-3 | TGTGCCATCAGTGAGGGACAGCAGAACTATGGCTACACCTTC | CAISEGQQNYGYTF
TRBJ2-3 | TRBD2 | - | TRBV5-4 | TGTGCCAGCAGCATCCTTCTTAGCGGGGGGGCCGGCACAGATACGCAGTATTTT | CASSILLSGGAGTDTQYF
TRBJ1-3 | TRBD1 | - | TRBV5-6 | TGTGCCAGCAGCACGGGACAGGTGGGAAACACCATATATTTT | CASSTGQVGNTIYF
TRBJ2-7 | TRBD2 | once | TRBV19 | TGTGCCAGTAGTACCTCGCTGGGGAGGGGCTCCTACGAGCAGTACTTC | CASSTSLGRGSYEQYF
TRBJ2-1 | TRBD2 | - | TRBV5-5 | TGTGCCAGCAGTTTATCCGGGGGACCGGCGGGAGGGCCTTACAATGAGCAGTTCTTC | CASSLSGGPAGGPYNEQFF
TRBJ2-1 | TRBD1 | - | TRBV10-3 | TGTGCCATCGGGGGACAGGGAAATCGGGGTAGCTACAATGAGCAGTTCTTC | CAIGGQGNRGSYNEQFF
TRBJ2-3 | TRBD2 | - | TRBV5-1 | TGCGCCAGCAGCTGGGGGACTAGCGGATTACGCACAGATACGCAGTATTTT | CASSWGTSGLRTDTQYF
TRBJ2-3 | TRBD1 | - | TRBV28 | TGTGCCAGCACCATCGGGACAGGGTATGCAGATACGCAGTATTTT | CASTIGTGYADTQYF
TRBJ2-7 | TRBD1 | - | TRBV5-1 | TGCGCCAGCAGCCGGGACAGACAATCTTCCTACGAGCAGTACTTC | CASSRDRQSSYEQYF
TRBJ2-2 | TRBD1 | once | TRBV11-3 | TGTGCCAGCAGCTCCGGGACAGCTAACACCGGGGAGCTGTTTTTT | CASSSGTANTGELFF
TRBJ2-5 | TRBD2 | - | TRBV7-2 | TGTGCCAGCAGCGTGATGGGCGGGGGCCAAGAGACCCAGTACTTC | CASSVMGGGQETQYF
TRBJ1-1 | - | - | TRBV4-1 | TGCGCCAGCAGCCAAGATCATCAACAGGGAAACACTGAAGCTTTCTTT | CASSQDHQQGNTEAFF
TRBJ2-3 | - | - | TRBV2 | TGTGCCAGCAGTGATCTCACAGATACGCAGTATTTT | CASSDLTDTQYF
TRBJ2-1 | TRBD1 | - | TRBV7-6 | TGTGCCACAGCAGGACAGGGGGTTGTCGATGAGCAGTTCTTC | CATAGQGVVDEQFF
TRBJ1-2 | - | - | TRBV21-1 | TGTGCCAGCAGCAAAGTGCATCGGACAGGGAGGCGGCTGAGCTATGGCTACACCTTC | CASSKVHRTGRRLSYGYTF
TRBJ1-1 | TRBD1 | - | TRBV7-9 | TGTGCCAGCAGCTCAATGGCAGGGGGCAGCTGGCGAGGTTTCTTT | CASSSMAGGSWRGFF
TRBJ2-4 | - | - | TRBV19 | TGTGCCAGTAGTACCGGGCTTAGGGGGGGCATTCAGTACTTC | CASSTGLRGGIQYF
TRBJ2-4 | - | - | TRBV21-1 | TGTGCCACCTCCAAGGTAGCCAAAAACATTCAGTACTTC | CATSKVAKNIQYF
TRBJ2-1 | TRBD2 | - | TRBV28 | TGTGCCAGCAGTTTTGGCGGGAGGAATGAGCAGTTCTTC | CASSFGGRNEQFF
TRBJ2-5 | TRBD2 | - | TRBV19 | TGTGCCAGTAGTCTTGGACTAGCGGGAGAGGGGGAGACCCAGTACTTC | CASSLGLAGEGETQYF
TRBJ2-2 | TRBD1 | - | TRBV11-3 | TGTGCCAGCAGCTCTCGGGGACAGGGGGCAACCGGGGAGCTGTTTTTT | CASSSRGQGATGELFF
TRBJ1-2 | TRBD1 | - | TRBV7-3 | TGTGCCAGCAGCTCCCTAGACAGGGTCTATGGCTACACCTTC | CASSSLDRVYGYTF
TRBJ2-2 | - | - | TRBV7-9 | TGTGCCAGCAGCTTAATCGCCTTGCGGGATCGGGCCACCGGGGAGCTGTTTTTT | CASSLIALRDRATGELFF
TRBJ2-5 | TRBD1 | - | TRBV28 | TGTGCCAGCAGCCAAGACAGGGTTCGAGAGACCCAGTACTTC | CASSQDRVRETQYF
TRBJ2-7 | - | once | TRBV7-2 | TGTGCCAGCAGCTTAGGGGTGGGCAGGTCCTACGAGCAGTACTTC | CASSLGVGRSYEQYF
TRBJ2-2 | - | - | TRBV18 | TGTGCCAGCTCACCCGGGCAGGGAGTGGTCAACACCGGGGAGCTGTTTTTT | CASSPGQGVVNTGELFF
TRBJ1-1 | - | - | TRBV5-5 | TGTGCCAGCAGCGGGTTCCGGCTGGAAGCTTTCTTT | CASSGFRLEAFF
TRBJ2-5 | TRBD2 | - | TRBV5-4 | TGTGCCAGCAGCTCTGCTCAGAGACTAGCGGGAGGTGGGGGAGAGACCCAGTACTTC | CASSSAQRLAGGGGETQYF
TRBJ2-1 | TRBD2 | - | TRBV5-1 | TGCGCCAGCAGCTTGCCGGGGACTAGCGGGAGCAATGAGCAGTTCTTC | CASSLPGTSGSNEQFF
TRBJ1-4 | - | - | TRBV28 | TGTGCCAGCAGAAATGAAAAACTGTTTTTT | CASRNEKLFF
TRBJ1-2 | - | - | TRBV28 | TGTGCCAGCAGTCTAGATCACCTACTATCCCGGTTTTTCACGGGATACTACACCTTC | CASSLDHLLSRFFTGYYTF
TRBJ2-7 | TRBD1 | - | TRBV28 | TGTGCCAGCAGTTTAACGGGACAGGGAAAATACGAGCAGTACTTC | CASSLTGQGKYEQYF
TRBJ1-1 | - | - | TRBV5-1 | TGCGCCAGCAGCTTGGTGGTAGGGGCTAAGACTGAAGCTTTCTTT | CASSLVVGAKTEAFF
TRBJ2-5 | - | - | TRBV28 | TGTGCCAGCAGTCCGAGGACGTCGCCGAAAGAGACCCAGTACTTC | CASSPRTSPKETQYF
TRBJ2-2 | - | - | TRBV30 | TGTGCCTGGAGTGCCAATAGTGTAGGGACCGGGGAGCTGTTTTTT | CAWSANSVGTGELFF
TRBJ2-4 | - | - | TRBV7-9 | TGTGCCAGCAGCCAGGACAGCCTAGCCAAAAACATTCAGTACTTC | CASSQDSLAKNIQYF